The 2 T cell receptor beta chains listed next were all sequenced from one sample in a study of memory CD4+ T cells and cytomegalovirus serostatus. Only in-frame clones appear in the TCRdb table, and some are missing; sequencing was by immunoSEQ multiplex PCR. The sample carries over 65,000 clones, roughly 78% recorded once. The sort gate was single viable CD3+CD4+CD8-CD45RO+ cells for memory CD4+ T cells. The specimen sequenced was memory CD4+ T cells from blood. All receptors derive from an adult in good health and CMV-seropositive.

V is TRBV28 and J is TRBJ2-5; D not resolved. The CDR3 spans 13 residues. Per the germline V gene, CDR1 is MDHEN and CDR2 is SYDVKM. V dropped 3 bases and J dropped 4 bases, with 9 bases sitting between them. The CDR3 is CASSFKRRETQYF. In nucleotides, the CDR3 is TGTGCCAGCAGTTTTAAGCGTCGAGAGACCCAGTACTTC.

The chain recombines TRBV19 with TRBJ2-2; D is possibly TRBD2 (6 bases). Germline assignment: CDR1 LNHDA and CDR2 SQIVND (reference sequence). The CDR3 runs to 13 residues. Trimming took 7 bases from V and 6 from J, leaving 12 bases between them. CDR3 DNA sequence: TGTGCCAGTATGAGGAGGGAAGCCGGGGAGCTGTTTTTT. Amino acid sequence: CASMRREAGELFF. Combining the CDR3 with reference TRBV19 and TRBJ2-2 gives the whole variable domain DGGITQSPKYLFRKEGQNVTLSCEQNLNHDAMYWYRQDPGQGLRLIYYSQIVNDFQKGDIAEGYSVSREKKESFPLTVTSAQKNPTAFYLCASMRREAGELFFGEGSRLTVL.